This T cell receptor beta chain was profiled in a study of cytomegalovirus exposure and HLA in healthy donors. On the study more broadly: Of fewer than 450 genotyped donors, about 81% clustered with self-reported Caucasian donors. Notes on the study in general: An analysis done earlier found most TCR beta V segments productive about 90% or about 30% of the time. The classifier reportedly diagnosed cytomegalovirus status with high specificity and sensitivity. Follow-up analysis later connected one missense variant in DCLRE1C with trimming of TCR beta V- and J-genes.

For this clone: Its antigen is unknown.

Trimming at V came to 2 bases and at J to 4 bases, leaving 10 bases not matched to a gene. This CDR3 contains 18 residues. Per the germline V gene, CDR1 is SGHAT and CDR2 is FQNNGV. Both 60 Vbeta primers and 13 Jbeta primers went into the PCR. Assay used: immunoSEQ multiplex PCR; TCRdb lists only in-frame clones, some missing. The sample has more than 80,000 clones, around 74% seen once. Sequenced material: PBMCs. This receptor was taken from a woman aged 70-85 years in good health and CMV-seropositive. This chain links TRBV11-2 with TRBJ1-4; 10 bases agree with TRBD1. This CDR3 reads CASSLKPGQGLFNEKLFF. DNA of the CDR3: TGTGCCAGCAGCTTAAAACCGGGACAGGGGCTCTTTAATGAAAAACTGTTTTTT.